A selection of T cell receptor beta chains follows, all from one sample in a study of early T cells in non-severe SARS-CoV-2 infection. TCRdb re-derived calls from the 5' RACE reads in MiXCR, one entry per CDR3 protein. In the table there are under 60,000 distinct CDR3 sequences, 8.5% to 10% of which are singletons. The sequencing here drew on whole blood, taken at baseline. The source is an adult who was a healthcare worker with PCR-confirmed SARS-CoV-2 infection or an uninfected control (not recorded which). Both conserved end residues are part of each CDR3.

v_call cdr3_aa
TRBV6-6 CARTRLISGSTDTQYF
TRBV18 CASSPRTSGRTGELFF
TRBV5-5 CASSLTGANEQYF
TRBV6-5 CASSQYTGELFF
TRBV29-1 CSVAHRDNEQFF
TRBV19 CASRTQDDYGYTF
TRBV4-1 CASSQANLGASGEKLFF
TRBV6-5 CASSTATSGYNEQFF
TRBV7-9 CASTSPGRYNEQFF
TRBV6-6 CASGGKKAGGRSSYNEQFF
TRBV19 CASSIGGGSSYNEQFF
TRBV21-1 CASSTRPADRGETQYF
TRBV24-1 CATSDSNEKLFF
TRBV5-5 CASSGVDTGELFF
TRBV2 CASSETSGSIAYNEQFF
TRBV5-4 CASSSDWARREAQYF
TRBV7-9 CASSWSYGSETQYF
TRBV5-1 CASRQRTGTDTQYF
TRBV10-1 CASSEASGAEETQYF
TRBV9 CASSPVAGGGHEQYF
TRBV5-5 CASSTGVTGELFF
TRBV30 CAWSGQTPRANF
TRBV21-1 CATEVRRLAGSTDTQYF
TRBV11-3 CASSPLAGEFEQFF
TRBV9 CASSVDAAPTDTQYF
TRBV20-1 CSADDRGRQNIQYF
TRBV20-1 CSATRTGYTEAFF
TRBV6-4 CASSDSELAGVNEQFF
TRBV15 CATSRTSGSSYNEQFF
TRBV6-5 CASSYSVAGGIYEQYF
TRBV14 CASSQEDRVYNEQFF
TRBV29-1 CSVDPHRAAYNEQFF
TRBV19 CASSIVGLDTSGNTIYF
TRBV12-3/TRBV12-4 CASSLAPISSYEQYF
TRBV3-1 CASSQGLAGRNEQYF
TRBV3-1 CASSQAGERGGETQYF
TRBV30 CAWSKGGGAGNIQYF
TRBV5-1 CASSSLAESADTQYF
TRBV7-2 CASSLVPVVAGGGYEQYF
TRBV25-1 CASRGQGRGYTEAFF
TRBV20-1 CSARDGTSGSDTQYF
TRBV18 CASSHPEKYTSGGGYTF
TRBV6-1 CASSESAGKNTEAFF
TRBV7-8 CASSPGTSNEQFF
TRBV20-1 CSAATGERGPQHF